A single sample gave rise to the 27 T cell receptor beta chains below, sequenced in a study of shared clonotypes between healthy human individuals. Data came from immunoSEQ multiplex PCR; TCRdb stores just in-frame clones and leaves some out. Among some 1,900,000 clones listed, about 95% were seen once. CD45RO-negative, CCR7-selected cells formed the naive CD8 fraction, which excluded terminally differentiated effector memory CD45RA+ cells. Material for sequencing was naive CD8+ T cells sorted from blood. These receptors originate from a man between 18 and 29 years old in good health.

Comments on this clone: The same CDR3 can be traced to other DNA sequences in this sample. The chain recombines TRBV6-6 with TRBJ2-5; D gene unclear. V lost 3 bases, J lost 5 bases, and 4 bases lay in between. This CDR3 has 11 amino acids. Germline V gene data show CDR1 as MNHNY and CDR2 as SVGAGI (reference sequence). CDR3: CASSYVETQYF. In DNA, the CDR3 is TGTGCCAGCAGTTATGTGGAGACCCAGTACTTC.

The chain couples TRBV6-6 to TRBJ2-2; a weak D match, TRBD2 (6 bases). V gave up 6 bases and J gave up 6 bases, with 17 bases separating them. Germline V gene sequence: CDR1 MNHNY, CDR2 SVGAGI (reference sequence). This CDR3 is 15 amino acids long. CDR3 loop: CASRRGGPNAGELFF. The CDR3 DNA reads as TGTGCCAGCAGACGCGGAGGGCCTAACGCCGGGGAGCTGTTTTTT.

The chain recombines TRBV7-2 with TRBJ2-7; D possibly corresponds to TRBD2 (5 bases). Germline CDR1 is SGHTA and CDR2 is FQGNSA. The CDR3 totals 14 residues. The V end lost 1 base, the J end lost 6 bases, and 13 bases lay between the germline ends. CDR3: CASSLDFMGSEQYF. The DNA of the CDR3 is TGTGCCAGCAGCTTAGATTTCATGGGGAGCGAGCAGTACTTC.

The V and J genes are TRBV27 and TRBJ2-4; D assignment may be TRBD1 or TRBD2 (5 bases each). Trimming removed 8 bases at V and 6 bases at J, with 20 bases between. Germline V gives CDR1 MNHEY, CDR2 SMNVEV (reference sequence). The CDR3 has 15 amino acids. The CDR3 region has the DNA TGTGCCAGCTCGGGGTCGGGTGAGCAGGGAAACATTCAGTACTTC. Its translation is CASSGSGEQGNIQYF.

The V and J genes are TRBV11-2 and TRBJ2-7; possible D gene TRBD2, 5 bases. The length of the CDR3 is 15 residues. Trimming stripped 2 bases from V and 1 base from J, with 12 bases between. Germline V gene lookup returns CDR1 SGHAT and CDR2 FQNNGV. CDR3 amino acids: CASSLTRERSYEQYF. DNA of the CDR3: TGTGCCAGCAGCTTAACGAGGGAGAGATCCTACGAGCAGTACTTC.

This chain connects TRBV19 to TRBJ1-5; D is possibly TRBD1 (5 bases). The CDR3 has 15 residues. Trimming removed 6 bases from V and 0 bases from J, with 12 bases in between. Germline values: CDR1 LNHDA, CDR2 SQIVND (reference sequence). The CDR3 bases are TGTGCCAGTAGCCTGGGGGGATATAGCAATCAGCCCCAGCATTTT. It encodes CASSLGGYSNQPQHF.

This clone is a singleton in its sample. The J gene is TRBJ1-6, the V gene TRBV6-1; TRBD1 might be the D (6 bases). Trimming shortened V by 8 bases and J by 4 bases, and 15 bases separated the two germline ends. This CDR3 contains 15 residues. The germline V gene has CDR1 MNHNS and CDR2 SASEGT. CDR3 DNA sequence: TGTGCCAGCGGAGGGGGGGAGGGGTATAATTCACCCCTCCACTTT. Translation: CASGGGEGYNSPLHF.

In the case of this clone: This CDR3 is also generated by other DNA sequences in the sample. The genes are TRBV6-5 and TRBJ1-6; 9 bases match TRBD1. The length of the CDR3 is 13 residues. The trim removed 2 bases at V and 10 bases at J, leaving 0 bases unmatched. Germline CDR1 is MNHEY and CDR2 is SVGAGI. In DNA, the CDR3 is TGTGCCAGCAGTTACGGACAGGGGTCACCCCTCCACTTT. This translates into CASSYGQGSPLHF.

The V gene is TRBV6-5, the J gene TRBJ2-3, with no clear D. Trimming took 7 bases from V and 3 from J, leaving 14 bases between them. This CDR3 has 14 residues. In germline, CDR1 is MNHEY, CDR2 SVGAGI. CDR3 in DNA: TGTGCCAGCACAAACACGCTCAATACAGATACGCAGTATTTT. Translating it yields CASTNTLNTDTQYF.

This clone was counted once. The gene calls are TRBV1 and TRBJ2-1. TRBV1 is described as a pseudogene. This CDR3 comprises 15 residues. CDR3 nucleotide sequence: TGCACCAGCAATAGTGTGTTTTGGGGGGCTAATGAGCAGTTCTTC. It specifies CTSNSVFWGANEQFF.

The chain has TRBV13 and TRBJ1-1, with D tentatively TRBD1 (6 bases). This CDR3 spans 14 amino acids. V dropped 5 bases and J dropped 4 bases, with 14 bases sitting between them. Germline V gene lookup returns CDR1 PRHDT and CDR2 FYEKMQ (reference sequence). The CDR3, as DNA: TGTGCCAGCAGCCCCTCGGGAGGGGGCACTGAAGCTTTCTTT. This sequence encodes CASSPSGGGTEAFF.

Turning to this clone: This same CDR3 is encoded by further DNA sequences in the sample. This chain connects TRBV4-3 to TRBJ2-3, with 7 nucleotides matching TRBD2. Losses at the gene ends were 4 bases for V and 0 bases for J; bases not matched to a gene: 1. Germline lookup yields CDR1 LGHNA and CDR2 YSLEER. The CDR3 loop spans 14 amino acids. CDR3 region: CASSLSGSTDTQYF. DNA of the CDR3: TGCGCCAGCAGCCTTAGCGGGAGCACAGATACGCAGTATTTT.

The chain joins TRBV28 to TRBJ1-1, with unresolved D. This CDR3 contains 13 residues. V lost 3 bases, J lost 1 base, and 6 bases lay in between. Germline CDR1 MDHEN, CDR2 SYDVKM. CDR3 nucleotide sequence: TGTGCCAGCAGTTTGGTGGCGAACACTGAAGCTTTCTTT. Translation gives CASSLVANTEAFF.

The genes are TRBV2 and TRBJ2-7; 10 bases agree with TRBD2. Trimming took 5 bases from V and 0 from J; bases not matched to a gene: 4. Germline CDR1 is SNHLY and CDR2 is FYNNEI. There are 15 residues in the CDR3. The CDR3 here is CASSYPSGSSYEQYF. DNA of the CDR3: TGTGCCAGCAGTTACCCTAGCGGGAGCTCCTACGAGCAGTACTTC.

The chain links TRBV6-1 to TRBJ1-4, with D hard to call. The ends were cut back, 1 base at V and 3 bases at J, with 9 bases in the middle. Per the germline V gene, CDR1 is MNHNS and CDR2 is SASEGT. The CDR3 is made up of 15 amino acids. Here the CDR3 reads CASSEGSLSNEKLFF. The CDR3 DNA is TGTGCCAGCAGTGAAGGGAGTCTGTCTAATGAAAAACTGTTTTTT.

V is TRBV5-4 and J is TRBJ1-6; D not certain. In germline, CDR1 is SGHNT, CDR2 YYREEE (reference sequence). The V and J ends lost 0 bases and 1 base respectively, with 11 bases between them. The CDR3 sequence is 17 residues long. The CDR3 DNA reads TGTGCCAGCAGCTTGGGCCCCCCCAGTTCCTATAATTCACCCCTCCACTTT. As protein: CASSLGPPSSYNSPLHF.

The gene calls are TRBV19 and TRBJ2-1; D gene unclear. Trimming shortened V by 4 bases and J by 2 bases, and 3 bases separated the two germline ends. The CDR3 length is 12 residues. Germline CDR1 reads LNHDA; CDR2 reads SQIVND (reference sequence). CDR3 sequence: CASSTPYNEQFF. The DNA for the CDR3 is TGTGCCAGTAGTACCCCCTACAATGAGCAGTTCTTC.

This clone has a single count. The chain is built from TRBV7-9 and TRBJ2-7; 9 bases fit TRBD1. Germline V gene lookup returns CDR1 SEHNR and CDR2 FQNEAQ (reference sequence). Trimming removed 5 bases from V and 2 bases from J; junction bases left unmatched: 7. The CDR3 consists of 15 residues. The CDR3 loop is CASSPAGTGPYEQYF. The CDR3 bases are TGTGCCAGCAGCCCGGCCGGGACAGGGCCCTACGAGCAGTACTTC. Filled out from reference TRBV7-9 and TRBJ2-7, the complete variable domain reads DTGVSQNPRHKITKRGQNVTFRCDPISEHNRLYWYRQTLGQGPEFLTYFQNEAQLEKSRLLSDRFSAERPKGSFSTLEIQRTEQGDSAMYLCASSPAGTGPYEQYFGPGTRLTVT.

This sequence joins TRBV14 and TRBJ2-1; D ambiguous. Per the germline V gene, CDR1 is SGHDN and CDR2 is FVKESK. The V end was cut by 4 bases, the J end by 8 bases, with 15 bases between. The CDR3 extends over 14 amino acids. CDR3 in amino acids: CASSLLATQDEQFF. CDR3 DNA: TGTGCCAGCAGCCTTCTGGCTACTCAGGATGAGCAGTTCTTC.

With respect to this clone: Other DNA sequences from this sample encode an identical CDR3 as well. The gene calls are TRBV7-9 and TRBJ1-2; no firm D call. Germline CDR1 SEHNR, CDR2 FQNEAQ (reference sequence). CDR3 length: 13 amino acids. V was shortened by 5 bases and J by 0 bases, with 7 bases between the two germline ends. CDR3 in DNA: TGTGCCAGCAGCCCAGACACTAACTATGGCTACACCTTC. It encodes CASSPDTNYGYTF.

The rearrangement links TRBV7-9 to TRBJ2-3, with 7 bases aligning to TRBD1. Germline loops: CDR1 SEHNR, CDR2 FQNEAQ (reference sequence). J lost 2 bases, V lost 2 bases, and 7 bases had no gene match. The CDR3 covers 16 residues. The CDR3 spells CASSLIGQVLTDTQYF. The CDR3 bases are TGTGCCAGCAGCTTAATAGGACAGGTCCTCACAGATACGCAGTATTTT.

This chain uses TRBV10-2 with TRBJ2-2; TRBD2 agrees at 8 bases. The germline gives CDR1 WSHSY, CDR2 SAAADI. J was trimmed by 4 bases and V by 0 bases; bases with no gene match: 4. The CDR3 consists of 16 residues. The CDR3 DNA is TGCGCCAGCAGTGAGTCTACTAGCGGTCTCACCGGGGAGCTGTTTTTT. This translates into CASSESTSGLTGELFF.

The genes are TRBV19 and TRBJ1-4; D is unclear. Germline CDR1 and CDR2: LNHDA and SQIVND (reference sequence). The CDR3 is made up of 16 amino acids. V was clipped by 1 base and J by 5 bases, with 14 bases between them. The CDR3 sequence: CASSIGALAGNEKLFF. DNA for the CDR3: TGTGCCAGTAGTATAGGGGCGTTGGCCGGGAATGAAAAACTGTTTTTT.

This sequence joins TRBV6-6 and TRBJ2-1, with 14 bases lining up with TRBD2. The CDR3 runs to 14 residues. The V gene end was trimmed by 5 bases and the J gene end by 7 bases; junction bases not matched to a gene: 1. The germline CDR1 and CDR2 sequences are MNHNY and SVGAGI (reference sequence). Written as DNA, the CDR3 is TGTGCCAGCAGTGGGACTAGCGGGAGTAATGAGCAGTTCTTC. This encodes CASSGTSGSNEQFF.

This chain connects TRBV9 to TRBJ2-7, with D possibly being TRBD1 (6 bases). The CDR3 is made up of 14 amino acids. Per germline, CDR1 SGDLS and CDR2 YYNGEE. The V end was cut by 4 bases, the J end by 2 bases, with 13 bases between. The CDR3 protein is CASSSAGDTYEQYF. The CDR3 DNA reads TGTGCCAGCAGCTCCGCCGGGGACACCTACGAGCAGTACTTC.

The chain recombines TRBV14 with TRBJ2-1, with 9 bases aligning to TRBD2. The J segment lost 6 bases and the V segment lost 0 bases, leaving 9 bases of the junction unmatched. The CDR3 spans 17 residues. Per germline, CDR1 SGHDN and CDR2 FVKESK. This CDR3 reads CASSQDNAGGPSNEQFF. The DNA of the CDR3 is TGTGCCAGCAGCCAAGATAATGCGGGAGGGCCAAGCAATGAGCAGTTCTTC.

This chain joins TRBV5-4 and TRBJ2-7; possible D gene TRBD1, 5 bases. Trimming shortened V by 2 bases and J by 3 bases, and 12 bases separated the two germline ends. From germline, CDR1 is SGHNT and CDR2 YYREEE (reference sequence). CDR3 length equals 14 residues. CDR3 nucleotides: TGTGCCAGCAGCTTTAGGGGCTCTCTCTACGAGCAGTACTTC. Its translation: CASSFRGSLYEQYF.